The 14 T cell receptor beta chains presented below share a single source sample, sequenced in a study of response to subunit inactivated influenza vaccine. TCRdb called the RT-PCR reads again in MiXCR, with one record for every CDR3 protein. The sample includes 450,000 to 550,000 distinct CDR3 sequences, less than 30% of them seen just once. This specimen was CD4+ T cells sorted from PBMCs, taken more than 4 days after vaccination. The receptor source for this set is a man aged 50 or older who received an inactivated influenza vaccine.

The chain couples TRBV7-9 to TRBJ2-1, with TRBD2 identical over 11 bases. From germline, CDR1 is SEHNR and CDR2 FQNEAQ (reference sequence). CDR3 length: 15 residues. V shed 3 bases and J 9 bases; nucleotides not matched to a gene: 7. The DNA for the CDR3 is TGTGCCAGCAGCTTTAGCGGGAGGGCCAGTGGTGAGCAGTTCTTC. Amino acids: CASSFSGRASGEQFF.

The rearrangement joins TRBV20-1 to TRBJ2-3; tentatively, D is TRBD2 (6 bases). Germline V gene lookup returns CDR1 DFQATT and CDR2 SNEGSKA (reference sequence). CDR3 size: 13 residues. Trimming removed 5 bases from V and 2 bases from J, with 11 bases in between. CDR3: CSAGGLHTDTQYF. The CDR3 DNA reads TGCAGTGCTGGGGGACTGCACACAGATACGCAGTATTTT.

In this sample, this clonotype turned up a few times. This chain connects TRBV12-3 or TRBV12-4 to TRBJ1-6, with D tentatively TRBD1 (6 bases). With 2 bases removed from V and 7 bases from J, the gap between germline ends came to 12 bases. CDR3 length: 15 residues. The CDR3 nucleotides read TGTGCCAGCAGTTTACAGGGGAGGATGAATTCACCCCTCCACTTT. It yields the protein CASSLQGRMNSPLHF.

This CDR3 reads CSVDGMTGALYEQYF. In DNA form, the CDR3 reads TGCAGCGTGGATGGGATGACAGGTGCCCTCTACGAGCAGTACTTC. The chain joins TRBV29-1 to TRBJ2-7, with D possibly being TRBD1 (6 bases). The CDR3 spans 15 residues. Deletions cut 6 bases from V and 3 bases from J, with 21 bases between. Germline assignment: CDR1 SQVTM and CDR2 ANQGSEA.

This clonotype was found a few times. The junction differs from germline at one of its ends, possibly a read error. The CDR3 spells CASRLAGDEPFF. The CDR3 region has the DNA TGTGCCAGCAGGCTAGCGGGTGATGAGCCGTTCTTC. This chain links TRBV6-6 with TRBJ2-1, with 8 bases aligning to TRBD2. The CDR3 loop spans 12 amino acids. CDR1 is MNHNY, CDR2 SVGAGI, per germline (reference sequence).

This clonotype was seen once. This chain uses TRBV9 with TRBJ2-7; D is unresolved. This CDR3 region has 15 residues. Trimming shortened V by 0 bases and J by 0 bases, and 10 bases separated the two germline ends. CDR1 and CDR2 (germline): SGDLS, YYNGEE. The CDR3 sequence: CASSVDGGSSYEQYF. The CDR3 DNA is TGTGCCAGCAGCGTAGACGGCGGTAGCTCCTACGAGCAGTACTTC.

The chain links TRBV6-6 to TRBJ1-1; no reliable D call. V dropped 10 bases and J dropped 5 bases, with 14 bases sitting between them. The CDR3 consists of 12 residues. Germline loops: CDR1 MNHNY, CDR2 SVGAGI (reference sequence). The CDR3 spells CATAAVGTEAFF. CDR3 coding DNA: TGTGCCACCGCCGCGGTGGGTACTGAAGCTTTCTTT.

This rearrangement joins TRBV28 to TRBJ2-1; 13 bases fit TRBD2. The CDR3 is 15 amino acids. Trimming at V came to 6 bases and at J to 9 bases, leaving 8 bases not matched to a gene. Germline values: CDR1 MDHEN, CDR2 SYDVKM. The CDR3 DNA is TGTGCCAGCAGCCAAGGACTAGCGGGAGCTCTTGAGCAGTTCTTC. Translation gives CASSQGLAGALEQFF.

V gene TRBV29-1 combines with J gene TRBJ1-1; D gene uncertain. Trimming pared 5 bases from V and 5 bases from J, leaving 9 bases between. This CDR3 region has 11 residues. The germline CDR1 and CDR2 sequences are SQVTM and ANQGSEA. CDR3 in amino acids: CSVYQSTEAFF. In DNA form, the CDR3 reads TGCAGCGTTTACCAGTCTACTGAAGCTTTCTTT.

This clonotype has a handful of counts. This rearrangement joins TRBV29-1 to TRBJ1-1; possible D gene TRBD1, 5 bases. The germline gives CDR1 SQVTM, CDR2 ANQGSEA. Trimming took 4 bases from V and 1 from J, leaving 10 bases between them. This CDR3 is built from 13 residues. The CDR3 sequence: CSVAREANTEAFF. CDR3 sequence (DNA): TGCAGCGTTGCCAGGGAAGCGAACACTGAAGCTTTCTTT.

In this sample, this clonotype turned up once. The gene calls are TRBV12-3 or TRBV12-4 and TRBJ1-5; no reliable D call. CDR3 length: 14 residues. V was cut by 3 bases and J by 7 bases, with 13 bases left in between. Here the CDR3 reads CASSFSGEGQPQHF. Here the CDR3 DNA reads TGTGCCAGCAGTTTTTCCGGGGAAGGACAGCCCCAGCATTTT.

This rearrangement joins TRBV10-3 to TRBJ1-2; 7 bases are shared with TRBD1. The CDR3 is 16 residues long. Per germline, CDR1 ENHRY and CDR2 SYGVKD. The J segment lost 5 bases and the V segment lost 6 bases, leaving 15 bases of the junction unmatched. The chain's CDR3 is CAIRDTRTGTSYGYTF. The CDR3 DNA follows: TGTGCCATCAGGGACACTAGGACAGGAACCTCGTATGGCTACACCTTC.

The J gene is TRBJ1-2, the V gene TRBV6-1, with no clear D. The germline V gene encodes CDR1 MNHNS and CDR2 SASEGT. The V gene lost 0 bases and the J gene lost 7 bases, with 9 bases spanning the gap. The CDR3 consists of 13 residues. The CDR3 sequence is CASSEAYRLGYTF. The CDR3 coding sequence is TGTGCCAGCAGTGAAGCGTATAGGCTTGGCTACACCTTC.

This clonotype was seen only a few times. DNA for the CDR3: TGCAGTGCTACCCTAGCGGATAGCACAGATACGCAGTATTTT. Translated, it gives CSATLADSTDTQYF. The chain combines TRBV20-1 with TRBJ2-3; 7 positions match TRBD2. The CDR3 length is 14 residues. The V and J ends lost 4 bases and 0 bases, in that order; junction bases with no gene match: 4. Germline V CDR1 and CDR2: DFQATT, SNEGSKA (reference sequence).